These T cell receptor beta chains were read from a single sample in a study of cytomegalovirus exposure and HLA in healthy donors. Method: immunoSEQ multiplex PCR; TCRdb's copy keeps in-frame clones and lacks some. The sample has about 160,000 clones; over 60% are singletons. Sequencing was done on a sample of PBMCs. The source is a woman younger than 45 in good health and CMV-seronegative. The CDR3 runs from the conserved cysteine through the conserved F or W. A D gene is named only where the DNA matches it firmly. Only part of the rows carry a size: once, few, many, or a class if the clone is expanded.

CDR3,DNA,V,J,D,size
CAISERTLGGSDTEAFF,TGTGCCATCAGTGAGCGGACTCTAGGGGGCTCCGACACTGAAGCTTTCTTT,TRBV10-3,TRBJ1-1,TRBD1,NA
CASSQAFGAGRETQYF,TGCGCCAGCAGCCAAGCATTTGGTGCGGGGCGGGAGACCCAGTACTTC,TRBV4-3,TRBJ2-5,NA,NA
CASSLGRAESGYTF,TGCGCCAGCAGCTTGGGGAGGGCGGAGAGTGGCTACACCTTC,TRBV5-1,TRBJ1-2,NA,NA
CSSSPDRGVNNEQFF,TGTTCCAGCAGCCCCGACAGGGGGGTCAACAATGAGCAGTTCTTC,TRBV7-9,TRBJ2-1,TRBD1,NA
CAWSKREGETQYF,TGTGCCTGGAGTAAAAGAGAGGGAGAGACCCAGTACTTC,TRBV30,TRBJ2-5,NA,few
CASSGGLNQPQHF,TGTGCCAGCAGTGGCGGACTCAATCAGCCCCAGCATTTT,TRBV7-9,TRBJ1-5,NA,NA
CASSLGQAYYGYTF,TGTGCCAGCAGCCTTGGACAGGCCTACTATGGCTACACCTTC,TRBV7-2,TRBJ1-2,TRBD1,NA
CASSLRQISNTEAFF,TGTGCCAGCAGCTTGAGACAAATCAGTAACACTGAAGCTTTCTTT,TRBV5-6,TRBJ1-1,NA,once
CASNFDRRAEAFF,TGTGCCAGCAACTTCGACAGACGGGCTGAAGCTTTCTTT,TRBV2,TRBJ1-1,NA,NA
CASSPPGNYGYTF,TGCGCCAGCAGCCCGCCAGGGAACTATGGCTACACCTTC,TRBV4-3,TRBJ1-2,NA,NA
CASSSLVAGGGNEQFF,TGCGCCAGCAGCTCGCTTGTAGCGGGGGGCGGGAATGAGCAGTTCTTC,TRBV5-1,TRBJ2-1,TRBD2,NA
CSVDGGNIQYF,TGCAGCGTTGACGGCGGGAACATTCAGTACTTC,TRBV29-1,TRBJ2-4,NA,NA
CASTRTGMNTEAFF,TGTGCCAGCACCAGGACAGGGATGAACACTGAAGCTTTCTTT,TRBV7-9,TRBJ1-1,TRBD1,NA
CASSSRQGVYNEQFF,TGTGCCAGCAGCTCTCGACAGGGGGTTTACAATGAGCAGTTCTTC,TRBV7-7,TRBJ2-1,TRBD1,NA
CAWSPGTGLDEQYF,TGTGCCTGGAGTCCCGGGACAGGGTTAGACGAGCAGTACTTC,TRBV30,TRBJ2-7,TRBD1,NA
CASSLVEAGWEAFF,TGCGCCAGCAGCTTGGTTGAGGCAGGGTGGGAAGCTTTCTTT,TRBV5-1,TRBJ1-1,NA,few
CASSWAGWAFF,TGTGCCAGCAGTTGGGCAGGGTGGGCTTTCTTT,TRBV6-5,TRBJ1-1,NA,few
CASSQEYRHSGNTIYF,TGCGCCAGCAGCCAAGAGTACAGACACTCTGGAAACACCATATATTTT,TRBV4-3,TRBJ1-3,NA,NA
CASSYPGDRDVNTEAFF,TGCGCCAGCAGCTACCCGGGGGACAGGGATGTGAACACTGAAGCTTTCTTT,TRBV4-1,TRBJ1-1,TRBD1,few
CASSSGGGDLLAYF,TGTGCCAGCAGTTCCGGGGGAGGGGACCTCTTAGCGTACTTC,TRBV28,TRBJ2-7,TRBD2,once
CASSDPGTRREQFF,TGTGCCAGCAGTGATCCCGGGACAAGAAGGGAGCAGTTCTTC,TRBV25-1,TRBJ2-1,NA,NA
CATSRWTGRDTIYF,TGTGCCACCAGCAGGTGGACAGGGAGGGACACCATATATTTT,TRBV15,TRBJ1-3,TRBD1,NA
CASSLEVSGRDGETQYF,TGTGCCAGCAGCTTGGAAGTGTCGGGGAGGGATGGGGAGACCCAGTACTTC,TRBV5-5,TRBJ2-5,TRBD2,few
CASSLVGAGETQYF,TGTGCCAGCAGCTTGGTAGGGGCGGGGGAGACCCAGTACTTC,TRBV7-7,TRBJ2-5,NA,NA
CASSPLSARGGNPPGAFF,TGTGCCAGCTCACCACTCTCAGCGCGTGGAGGGAATCCGCCTGGAGCTTTCTTT,TRBV18,TRBJ1-1,NA,NA
CASSVQGRDTEAFF,TGTGCCAGCAGTGTGCAGGGTCGGGACACTGAAGCTTTCTTT,TRBV2,TRBJ1-1,NA,once
CASSPGLAGNTGELFF,TGTGCCAGCAGCCCGGGACTAGCGGGGAACACCGGGGAGCTGTTTTTT,TRBV4-2,TRBJ2-2,TRBD2,NA
CASSLIAGGSYNEQFF,TGTGCCAGCAGCTTAATAGCGGGAGGTTCCTACAATGAGCAGTTCTTC,TRBV7-9,TRBJ2-1,TRBD2,once